This TCR beta chain was recorded in a study of blood T cell repertoires in COVID-19. On the study more broadly: Sites in the United States, Italy and Spain provided acute and convalescent COVID-19 samples. In each case, the material was cDNA or gDNA derived from T cells, B-cell-depleted T cells, or PBMCs.

This CDR3 contains 15 residues. CDR1 and CDR2 from the germline V gene are SGHRS and YFSETQ. Trimming took off 4 bases at V and 1 base at J, with 14 bases between the two ends. Study processing details: Amplification of reference gene primers was used by the study to estimate nucleated cell counts. Sequencing was performed with immunoSEQ multiplex PCR; in TCRdb, only in-frame clones are kept and a portion is missing. The V and J calls and the clone size are those of that table, but D and trimming were determined from the DNA. Of approximately 78,000 clones in the sample, about 89% were seen once. Seattle enrolled patients during active infection and tracked them longitudinally.

The gene calls are TRBV5-1 and TRBJ1-2; D is possibly TRBD1 (6 bases). The TCR originated in a man aged 45-60 years with COVID-19, enrolled during active disease. The source material was peripheral blood. The CDR3 DNA is TGCGCCAGCAGCCCCGGACAGTCGATTAACTATGGCTACACCTTC. Translating gives CASSPGQSINYGYTF.